The 5 T cell receptor beta chains below were found in one sample sequenced in a study of blood T cells in healthy people across ages. Alongside a J-beta primer mix, a sample-barcoded 5' primer served in a second PCR lasting about 7 to 11 cycles. TCRdb processed the 5' RACE reads anew with MiXCR; each CDR3 protein has one entry. The sample holds about 1.4 million distinct CDR3 sequences; 45% to 70% are singletons and the top ten take 6.5% to 8.5%. Sequencing was carried out using blood. The origin of the receptors is a man aged 18 to 35 in good health.

J is TRBJ2-2 and V is TRBV7-2; D may be TRBD1 or TRBD2 (6 bases each). Germline CDR1 reads SGHTA; CDR2 reads FQGNSA. V lost 5 bases and J 7 bases, leaving 17 bases between the germline ends. The length of the CDR3 is 15 residues. CDR3 in DNA: TGTGCCAGCAGCCTTGTCGTAGGGGGGAACGGGGAGCTGTTTTTT. Amino acid sequence: CASSLVVGGNGELFF.

V gene TRBV27 combines with J gene TRBJ1-2; 9 bases align to TRBD1. The CDR3 is 13 amino acids. V was pared by 4 bases and J by 8 bases, with 5 bases of the junction left unmatched. Germline CDR1 is MNHEY and CDR2 is SMNVEV (reference sequence). In nucleotides, the CDR3 is TGTGCCAGCAGTTGGGACAGGGTCTCCGGCTACACCTTC. It translates to CASSWDRVSGYTF.

The V call is TRBV7-2, the J call TRBJ2-7, with D uncertain. This CDR3 spans 16 amino acids. Per germline, CDR1 SGHTA and CDR2 FQGNSA. V lost 2 bases and J 2 bases, leaving 16 bases between the germline ends. This CDR3 is CASSLSLRGLPYEQYF. Here the CDR3 DNA reads TGTGCCAGCAGCTTAAGCCTGCGTGGTTTGCCCTACGAGCAGTACTTC.

The chain links TRBV20-1 to TRBJ2-7; D is perhaps TRBD1 (5 bases). Trimming took off 0 bases at V and 1 base at J, with 16 bases between the two ends. Germline V gene lookup returns CDR1 DFQATT and CDR2 SNEGSKA (reference sequence). There are 16 residues in the CDR3. CDR3: CSARDWGRDFSYEQYF. The CDR3 DNA reads TGCAGTGCTAGAGACTGGGGCAGGGATTTTTCCTACGAGCAGTACTTC.

The table lists this clonotype with a count of one. The chain combines TRBV6-5 with TRBJ1-2, with TRBD1 as a possible D gene (5 bases). This CDR3 is built from 13 residues. Germline V gene lookup returns CDR1 MNHEY and CDR2 SVGAGI. V shed 7 bases and J shed 8 bases, with 17 bases lying between them. This chain's CDR3 is CASTNLGEKGYTF. CDR3 DNA: TGTGCCAGCACCAACCTGGGGGAGAAAGGCTACACCTTC.